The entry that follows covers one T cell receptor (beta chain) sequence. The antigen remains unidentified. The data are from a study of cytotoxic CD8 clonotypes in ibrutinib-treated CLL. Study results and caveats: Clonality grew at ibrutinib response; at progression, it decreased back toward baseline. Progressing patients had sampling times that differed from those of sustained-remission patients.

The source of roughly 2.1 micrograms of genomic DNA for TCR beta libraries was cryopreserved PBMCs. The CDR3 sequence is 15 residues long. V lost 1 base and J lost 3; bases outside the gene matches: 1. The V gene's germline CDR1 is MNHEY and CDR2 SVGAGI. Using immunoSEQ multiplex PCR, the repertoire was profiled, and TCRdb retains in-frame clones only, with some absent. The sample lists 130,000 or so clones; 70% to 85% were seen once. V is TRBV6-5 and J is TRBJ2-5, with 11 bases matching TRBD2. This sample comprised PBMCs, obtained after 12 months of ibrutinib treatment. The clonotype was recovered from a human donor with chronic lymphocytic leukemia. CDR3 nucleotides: TGTGCCAGCAGTTACTGGGGACTAGCGGAAGAGACCCAGTACTTC. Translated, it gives CASSYWGLAEETQYF.